This T cell receptor (beta chain) was recorded in a study of CD8+ T cells in alopecia areata. Following RNA extraction, reverse transcription yielded cDNA that acted as the sequencing template. Some clones are missing from TCRdb's copy, which holds only in-frame ones; the method was immunoSEQ multiplex PCR. Among more than 85,000 clones listed, roughly two thirds were seen once. Looked up from germline, CDR1 is SGHVS and CDR2 is FQNEAQ. This CDR3 is 16 amino acids long. Trimming removed 3 bases from V and 7 bases from J; junction bases left unmatched: 8. Treatment in this sample: oral pan-JAK inhibitor, 5-10 mg twice daily.

The sequence was obtained from a human donor with alopecia areata. J is TRBJ1-5 and V is TRBV7-8; TRBD1 matches at 11 bases. This specimen consisted of CD8+ T cells sorted from blood, obtained at week 4, from a patient treated with tofacitinib. DNA of the CDR3: TGTGCCAGCAGCTTCCTTGGACAGGGGGCTTGGCAGCCCCAGCATTTT. Residues: CASSFLGQGAWQPQHF.